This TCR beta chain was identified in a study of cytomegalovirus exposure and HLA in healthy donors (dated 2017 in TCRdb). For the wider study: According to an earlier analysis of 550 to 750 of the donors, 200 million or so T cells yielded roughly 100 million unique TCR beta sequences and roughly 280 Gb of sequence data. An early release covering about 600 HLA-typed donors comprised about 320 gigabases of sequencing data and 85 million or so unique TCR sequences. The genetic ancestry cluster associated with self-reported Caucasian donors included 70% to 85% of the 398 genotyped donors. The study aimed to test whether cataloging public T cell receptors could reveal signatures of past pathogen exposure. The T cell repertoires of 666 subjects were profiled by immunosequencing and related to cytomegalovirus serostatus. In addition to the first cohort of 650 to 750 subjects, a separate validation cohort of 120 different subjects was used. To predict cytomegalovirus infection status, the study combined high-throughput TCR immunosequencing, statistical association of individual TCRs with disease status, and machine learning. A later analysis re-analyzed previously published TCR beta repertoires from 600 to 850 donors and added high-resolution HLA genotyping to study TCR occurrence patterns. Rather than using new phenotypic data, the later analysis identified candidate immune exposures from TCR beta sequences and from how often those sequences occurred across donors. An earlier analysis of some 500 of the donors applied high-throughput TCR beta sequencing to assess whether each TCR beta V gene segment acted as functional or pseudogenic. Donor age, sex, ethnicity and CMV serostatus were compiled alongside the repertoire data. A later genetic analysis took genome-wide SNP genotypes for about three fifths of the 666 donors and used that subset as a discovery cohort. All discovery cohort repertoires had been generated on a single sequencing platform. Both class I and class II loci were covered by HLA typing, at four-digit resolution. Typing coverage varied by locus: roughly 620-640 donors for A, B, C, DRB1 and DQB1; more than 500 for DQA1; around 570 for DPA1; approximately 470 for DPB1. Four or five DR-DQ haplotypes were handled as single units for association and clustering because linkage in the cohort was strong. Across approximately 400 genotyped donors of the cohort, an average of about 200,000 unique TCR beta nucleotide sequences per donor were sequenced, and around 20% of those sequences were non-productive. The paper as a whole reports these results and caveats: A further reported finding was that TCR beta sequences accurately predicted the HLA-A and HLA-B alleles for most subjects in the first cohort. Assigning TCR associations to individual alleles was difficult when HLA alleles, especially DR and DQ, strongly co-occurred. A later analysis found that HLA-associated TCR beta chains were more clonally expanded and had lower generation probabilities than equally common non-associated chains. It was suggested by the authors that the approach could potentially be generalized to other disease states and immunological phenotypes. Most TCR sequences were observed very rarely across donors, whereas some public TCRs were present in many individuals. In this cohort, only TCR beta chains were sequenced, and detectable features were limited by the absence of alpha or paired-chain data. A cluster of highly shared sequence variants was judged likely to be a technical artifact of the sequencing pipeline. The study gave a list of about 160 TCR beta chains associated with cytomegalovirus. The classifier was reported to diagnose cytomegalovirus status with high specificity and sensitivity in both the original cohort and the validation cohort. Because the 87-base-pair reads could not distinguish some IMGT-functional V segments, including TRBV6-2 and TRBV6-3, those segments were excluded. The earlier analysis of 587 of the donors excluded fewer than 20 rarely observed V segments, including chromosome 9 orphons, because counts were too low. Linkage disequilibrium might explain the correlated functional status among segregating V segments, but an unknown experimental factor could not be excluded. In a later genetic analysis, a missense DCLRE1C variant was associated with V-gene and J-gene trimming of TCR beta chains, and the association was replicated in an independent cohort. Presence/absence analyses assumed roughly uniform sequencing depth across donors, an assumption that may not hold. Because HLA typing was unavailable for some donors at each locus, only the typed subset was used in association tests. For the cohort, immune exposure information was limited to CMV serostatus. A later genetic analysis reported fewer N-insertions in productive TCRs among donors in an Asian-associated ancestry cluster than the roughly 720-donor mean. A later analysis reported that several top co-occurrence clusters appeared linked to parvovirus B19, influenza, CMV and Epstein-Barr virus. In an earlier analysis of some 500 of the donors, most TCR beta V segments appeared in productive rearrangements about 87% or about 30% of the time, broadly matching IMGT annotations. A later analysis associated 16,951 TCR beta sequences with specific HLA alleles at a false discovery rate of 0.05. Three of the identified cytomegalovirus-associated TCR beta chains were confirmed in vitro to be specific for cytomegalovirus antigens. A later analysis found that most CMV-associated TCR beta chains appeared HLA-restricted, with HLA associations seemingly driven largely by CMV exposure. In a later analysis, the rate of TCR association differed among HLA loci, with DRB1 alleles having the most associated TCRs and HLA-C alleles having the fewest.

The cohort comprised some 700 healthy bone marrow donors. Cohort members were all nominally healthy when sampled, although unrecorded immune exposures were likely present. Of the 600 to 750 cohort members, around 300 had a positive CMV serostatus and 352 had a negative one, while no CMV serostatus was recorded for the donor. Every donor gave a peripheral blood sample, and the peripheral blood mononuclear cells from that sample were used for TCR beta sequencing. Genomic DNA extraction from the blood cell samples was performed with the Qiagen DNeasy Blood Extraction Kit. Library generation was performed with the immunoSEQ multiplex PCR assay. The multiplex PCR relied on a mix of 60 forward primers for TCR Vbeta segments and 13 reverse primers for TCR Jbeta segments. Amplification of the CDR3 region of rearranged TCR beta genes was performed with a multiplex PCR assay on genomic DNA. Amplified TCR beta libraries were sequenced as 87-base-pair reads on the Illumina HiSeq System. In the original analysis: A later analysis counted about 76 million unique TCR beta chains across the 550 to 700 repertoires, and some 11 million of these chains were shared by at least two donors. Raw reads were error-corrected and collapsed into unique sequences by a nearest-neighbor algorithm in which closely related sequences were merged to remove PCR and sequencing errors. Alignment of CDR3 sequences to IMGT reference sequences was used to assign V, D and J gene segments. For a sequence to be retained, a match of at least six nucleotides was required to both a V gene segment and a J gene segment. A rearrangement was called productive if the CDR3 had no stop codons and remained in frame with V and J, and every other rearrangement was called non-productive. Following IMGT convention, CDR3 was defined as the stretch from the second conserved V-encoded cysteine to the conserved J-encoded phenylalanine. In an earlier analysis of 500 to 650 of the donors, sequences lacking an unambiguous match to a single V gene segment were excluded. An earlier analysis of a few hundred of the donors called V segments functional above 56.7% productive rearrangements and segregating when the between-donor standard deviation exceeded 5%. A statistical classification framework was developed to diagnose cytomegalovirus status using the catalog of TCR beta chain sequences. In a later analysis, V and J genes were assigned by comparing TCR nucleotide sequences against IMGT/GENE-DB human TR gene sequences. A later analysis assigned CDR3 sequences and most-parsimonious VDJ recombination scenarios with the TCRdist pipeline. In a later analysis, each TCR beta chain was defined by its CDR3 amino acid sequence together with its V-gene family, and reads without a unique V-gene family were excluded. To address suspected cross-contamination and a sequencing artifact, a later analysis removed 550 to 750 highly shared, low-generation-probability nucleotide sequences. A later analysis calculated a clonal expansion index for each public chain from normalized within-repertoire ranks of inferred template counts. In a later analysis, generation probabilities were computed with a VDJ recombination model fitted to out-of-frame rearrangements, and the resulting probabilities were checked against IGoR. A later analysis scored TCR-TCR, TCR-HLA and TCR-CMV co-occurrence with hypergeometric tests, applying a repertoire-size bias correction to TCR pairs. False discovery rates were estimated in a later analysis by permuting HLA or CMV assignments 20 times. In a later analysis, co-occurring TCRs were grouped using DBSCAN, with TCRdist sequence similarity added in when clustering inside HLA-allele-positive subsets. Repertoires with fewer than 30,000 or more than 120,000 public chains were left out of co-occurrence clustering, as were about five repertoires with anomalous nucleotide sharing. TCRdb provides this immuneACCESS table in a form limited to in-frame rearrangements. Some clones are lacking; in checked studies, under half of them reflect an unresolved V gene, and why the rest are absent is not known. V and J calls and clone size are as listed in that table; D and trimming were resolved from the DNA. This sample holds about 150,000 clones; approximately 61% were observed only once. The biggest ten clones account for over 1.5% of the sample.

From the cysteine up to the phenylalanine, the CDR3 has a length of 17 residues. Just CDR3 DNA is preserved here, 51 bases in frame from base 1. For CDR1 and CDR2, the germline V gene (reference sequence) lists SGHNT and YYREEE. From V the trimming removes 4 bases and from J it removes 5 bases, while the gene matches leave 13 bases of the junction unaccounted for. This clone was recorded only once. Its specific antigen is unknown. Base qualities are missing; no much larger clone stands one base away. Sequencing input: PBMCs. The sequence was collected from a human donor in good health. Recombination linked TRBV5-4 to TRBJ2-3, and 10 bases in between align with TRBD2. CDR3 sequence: CASSLDSTAGGIDTQYF. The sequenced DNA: TGTGCCAGCAGCCTAGACTCTACAGCGGGAGGGATAGATACGCAGTATTTT.